Presented here are 20 T cell receptor beta chains from one specimen sequenced in a study of cytomegalovirus exposure and HLA in healthy donors. PCR used 60 Vbeta primers and 13 Jbeta primers. Profiling relied on immunoSEQ multiplex PCR, and the TCRdb table lists in-frame clones only, not all of them. The table lists about 160,000 clones, over 70% of them singletons, with 2.5% to 3.5% in the top ten. The sample consisted of PBMCs. Receptors were obtained from a woman aged 45 to 65 in good health and CMV-seropositive.

The chain has TRBV7-6 and TRBJ1-1, with TRBD1 as a possible D gene (6 bases). The CDR3 runs 16 residues. Germline V lookup: CDR1 SGHVS, CDR2 FNYEAQ. The ends were cut back, 5 bases at V and 5 bases at J, with 21 bases in the middle. In DNA form, the CDR3 reads TGTGCCAGCAGCCGAAAGCCACAGGGAGGGGGGACTGAAGCTTTCTTT. Translation gives CASSRKPQGGGTEAFF.

This clone was observed a handful of times. The chain links TRBV7-8 to TRBJ1-5; D is unresolved. V was cut by 1 base and J by 0 bases, with 7 bases left in between. The CDR3 has 15 amino acids. The germline V gene has CDR1 SGHVS and CDR2 FQNEAQ. The DNA for the CDR3 is TGTGCCAGCAGCTTAGAGGACTATAGCAATCAGCCCCAGCATTTT. This codes for CASSLEDYSNQPQHF.

This clone was detected only once. V gene TRBV2 combines with J gene TRBJ1-5, with 7 bases that match TRBD1. This CDR3 is built from 15 residues. The germline V gene encodes CDR1 SNHLY and CDR2 FYNNEI. Germline trimming cut 4 bases from V and 9 bases from J; bases unmatched to any gene: 12. The CDR3 protein is CASSGRTGESLPQHF. CDR3 sequence (DNA): TGTGCCAGCAGTGGAAGGACAGGTGAAAGTTTGCCCCAGCATTTT.

This chain joins TRBV6-1 and TRBJ1-1; D is unresolved. The V end was cut by 8 bases, the J end by 1 base, with 5 bases between. Germline V gene sequence: CDR1 MNHNS, CDR2 SASEGT. CDR3 length: 11 residues. CDR3: CASVRNTEAFF. CDR3 DNA: TGTGCCAGCGTTCGGAACACTGAAGCTTTCTTT.

This clone was counted many times. The chain employs TRBV11-2 and TRBJ1-4, with TRBD1 identical over 8 bases. V trimming: 6 bases; J trimming: 10 bases; junction bases outside the gene matches: 10. The CDR3 spans 14 residues. Germline CDR1 reads SGHAT; CDR2 reads FQNNGV. DNA for the CDR3: TGTGCCAGCAGTTATGACAGGGGACTTGGAAAACTGTTTTTT. Protein product: CASSYDRGLGKLFF.

The genes are TRBV4-2 and TRBJ2-3; no clear D gene. Trimming shortened V by 0 bases and J by 8 bases, and 18 bases separated the two germline ends. The V gene's germline CDR1 is LGHNA and CDR2 YNFKEQ. This CDR3 is built from 16 residues. This CDR3 reads CASSQDYLPTGATQYF. The CDR3 DNA reads TGTGCCAGCAGCCAAGATTACCTTCCCACTGGTGCTACGCAGTATTTT.

This clone was seen a few times. The chain employs TRBV19 and TRBJ2-2; D uncertain. V gave up 7 bases and J gave up 6 bases, with 9 bases separating them. This CDR3 is 12 amino acids long. The V gene's germline CDR1 is LNHDA and CDR2 SQIVND (reference sequence). CDR3 residues: CASTPAPGELFF. CDR3 sequence (DNA): TGTGCCAGTACCCCCGCGCCCGGGGAGCTGTTTTTT. The full variable domain, completed using reference TRBV19 and TRBJ2-2, is DGGITQSPKYLFRKEGQNVTLSCEQNLNHDAMYWYRQDPGQGLRLIYYSQIVNDFQKGDIAEGYSVSREKKESFPLTVTSAQKNPTAFYLCASTPAPGELFFGEGSRLTVL.

The chain combines TRBV5-1 with TRBJ2-1; 9 nucleotides line up with TRBD2. V shed 0 bases and J 6 bases; nucleotides not matched to a gene: 10. CDR1 and CDR2 (germline): SGHRS, YFSETQ. The CDR3 length is 17 residues. The CDR3 sequence is CASSLERGVSLFNEQFF. CDR3 nucleotide sequence: TGCGCCAGCAGCTTGGAGCGGGGGGTTTCCCTCTTCAATGAGCAGTTCTTC.

The chain carries TRBV12-5 and TRBJ1-3, with D perhaps matching TRBD1 (6 bases). The germline gives CDR1 LGHNT, CDR2 FRNRAP. The CDR3 has 14 residues. Deletions cut 2 bases from V and 3 bases from J, with 8 bases between. The CDR3: CASGLRGGGNTIYF. CDR3 bases: TGTGCTAGTGGTTTGAGGGGGGGTGGAAACACCATATATTTT.

This clone was seen more than once but under ten times. This chain connects TRBV29-1 to TRBJ2-7; TRBD1 agrees at 9 bases. The length of the CDR3 is 12 residues. With 6 bases clipped from V and 3 bases from J, the junction kept 3 bases outside the gene matches. The V gene's germline CDR1 is SQVTM and CDR2 ANQGSEA. CDR3 loop: CSVPGQGYEQYF. The CDR3 DNA reads TGCAGCGTGCCGGGACAGGGCTACGAGCAGTACTTC.

The genes are TRBV7-9 and TRBJ1-4, with D possibly matching TRBD1 (6 bases). Germline CDR1 reads SEHNR; CDR2 reads FQNEAQ (reference sequence). The CDR3 is 15 amino acids. With 5 bases removed from V and 0 bases from J, the gap between germline ends came to 10 bases. CDR3 loop: CASSNRVATNEKLFF. DNA of the CDR3: TGTGCCAGCAGCAACAGGGTTGCAACTAATGAAAAACTGTTTTTT.

V usage is TRBV7-9 and J usage is TRBJ2-7; 8 bases align to TRBD2. V was clipped by 4 bases and J by 4 bases; unmatched bases: 9. CDR3 length: 15 residues. From germline, CDR1 is SEHNR and CDR2 FQNEAQ (reference sequence). The CDR3 nucleotides read TGTGCCAGCAGCTCCCTCGGGAGGGGAGGTTACGAGCAGTACTTC. Translation: CASSSLGRGGYEQYF.

The chain employs TRBV5-8 and TRBJ1-2; 12 nucleotides align to TRBD1. The CDR3 covers 16 residues. The V segment lost 7 bases and the J segment 5 bases; nucleotides outside the gene matches: 12. From germline, CDR1 is SGHTS and CDR2 YDEGEE. As DNA, the CDR3 is TGTGCCAGCGCTAAGAGACGGGACAGGGGGCCGTATGGCTACACCTTC. It is translated as CASAKRRDRGPYGYTF.

The V and J genes are TRBV27 and TRBJ2-7, with 9 bases matching TRBD2. The CDR3 runs 13 residues. Germline lookup yields CDR1 MNHEY and CDR2 SMNVEV (reference sequence). The ends lost 4 bases at V and 6 bases at J; junction bases unmatched: 4. The CDR3 loop is CASSSSGAGEQYF. The CDR3 DNA follows: TGTGCCAGCAGTTCTAGCGGGGCTGGCGAGCAGTACTTC.

The chain has TRBV21-1 and TRBJ1-2; the tabulated D call, TRBD1, remains unverified against the DNA. TRBV21-1 is a recognized pseudogene. This CDR3 region has 14 residues. The CDR3 bases are TGTGCCAGCAACCAAACCGGGACAGGGTATGGCTACACCTTC. Protein product: CASNQTGTGYGYTF.

V gene TRBV6-1 combines with J gene TRBJ1-5; 7 bases agree with TRBD1. V lost 2 bases, J lost 5 bases, and 15 bases stayed unmatched. In germline, CDR1 is MNHNS, CDR2 SASEGT. The CDR3 consists of 18 residues. DNA for the CDR3: TGTGCCAGCAGTGAATACCCGGGGGCAGGGGGTTTCGATCAGCCCCAGCATTTT. It yields the protein CASSEYPGAGGFDQPQHF.

Comments on this clone: At one end, the junction sequence differs from germline, possibly due to a read error. The CDR3 DNA sequence: TGTTCCAGCAGCAATCCTCGGACAGGGCTGGCGACAGGGGCCAACGTCCTGACTTTC. It yields the protein CSSSNPRTGLATGANVLTF. The rearrangement links TRBV7-9 to TRBJ2-6; 8 positions match TRBD1. The CDR3 extends over 19 amino acids. CDR1 and CDR2 from the germline V gene are SEHNR and FQNEAQ (reference sequence). The complete variable domain, with remaining parts taken from reference TRBV7-9 and TRBJ2-6, reads DTGVSQNPRHKITKRGQNVTFRCDPISEHNRLYWYRQTLGQGPEFLTYFQNEAQLEKSRLLSDRFSAERPKGSFSTLEIQRTEQGDSAMYLCSSSNPRTGLATGANVLTFGAGSRLTVL.

This clone was recorded once. This chain uses TRBV18 with TRBJ2-5; the D gene is possibly TRBD2 (6 bases). Germline V CDR1 and CDR2: KGHSH, LQKENI. The CDR3 spans 14 residues. V was shortened by 4 bases and J by 2 bases, with 11 bases between the two germline ends. CDR3 protein: CASSLSGSQETQYF. The CDR3 region has the DNA TGTGCCAGCTCACTTAGCGGTTCTCAAGAGACCCAGTACTTC.

V is TRBV5-4 and J is TRBJ2-5; TRBD2 matches at 10 bases. The ends lost 4 bases at V and 5 bases at J; junction bases unmatched: 8. This CDR3 has 15 amino acids. Germline CDR1 is SGHNT and CDR2 is YYREEE (reference sequence). CDR3 sequence reads: CASSPRGSGGETQYF. The CDR3 nucleotides are TGTGCCAGCAGCCCCCGCGGTAGCGGGGGGGAGACCCAGTACTTC.

This sequence joins TRBV7-3 and TRBJ2-3, with D maybe TRBD1 (5 bases). Germline CDR1 and CDR2: SGHTA and FQGTGA. V shed 1 base and J shed 4 bases, with 12 bases lying between them. The CDR3 totals 15 residues. CDR3: CASSLNQGSADTQYF. The CDR3 DNA is TGTGCCAGCAGCTTAAATCAGGGTTCGGCAGATACGCAGTATTTT.